This is a list of T cell receptor beta chains from one sample in a study of identical twins. TCRdb processed the 5' RACE reads anew with MiXCR; each CDR3 protein has one entry. Of 240,000 or so distinct CDR3 sequences in the sample, 10% are singletons; the top ten hold approximately 11%. Specimen: memory T cells sorted from blood. These receptors originate from a man aged 50 to 60 in good health. CDR3s include the opening cysteine and the closing phenylalanine or tryptophan. Fields, in order: clone size, J gene, V gene, D gene, CDR3 protein, CDR3 DNA. The D gene is left open where the match is weak. Clone size is not always given. Where it is, it says once, few, many or a class for expanded clones.

abundance: -; j_gene: TRBJ2-5; v_gene: TRBV6-5; d_gene: TRBD1; CDR3aa: CASSYSGTGSQETQYF; CDR3nt: TGTGCCAGCAGTTACTCTGGGACAGGGTCCCAAGAGACCCAGTACTTC
abundance: many; j_gene: TRBJ2-1; v_gene: TRBV9; d_gene: TRBD2; CDR3aa: CASSGTGTSGIEQFF; CDR3nt: TGTGCCAGCAGCGGAACCGGGACTAGCGGGATTGAGCAGTTCTTC
abundance: -; j_gene: TRBJ2-3; v_gene: TRBV12-3/TRBV12-4; d_gene: -; CDR3aa: CASSYSARTDTQYF; CDR3nt: TGTGCCAGCAGTTATAGTGCTCGCACAGATACGCAGTATTTT
abundance: many; j_gene: TRBJ1-1; v_gene: TRBV19; d_gene: -; CDR3aa: CASSISGFEAFF; CDR3nt: TGTGCCAGTAGTATTTCGGGGTTTGAAGCTTTCTTT
abundance: -; j_gene: TRBJ1-5; v_gene: TRBV7-8; d_gene: TRBD1; CDR3aa: CASRKGDRDNQPQHF; CDR3nt: TGTGCCAGCAGAAAGGGGGACAGGGACAATCAGCCCCAGCATTTT
abundance: many; j_gene: TRBJ2-1; v_gene: TRBV20-1; d_gene: TRBD1; CDR3aa: CSATRQGLEQFF; CDR3nt: TGCAGTGCTACCCGACAGGGGCTTGAGCAGTTCTTC
abundance: few; j_gene: TRBJ2-7; v_gene: TRBV19; d_gene: -; CDR3aa: CASSIRAGTRGSYEQYF; CDR3nt: TGTGCCAGTAGTATAAGAGCCGGGACTCGAGGCTCCTACGAGCAGTACTTC
abundance: -; j_gene: TRBJ2-1; v_gene: TRBV27; d_gene: -; CDR3aa: CASSLPGLAYNEQFF; CDR3nt: TGTGCCAGCAGTTTGCCGGGACTGGCCTACAATGAGCAGTTCTTC
abundance: -; j_gene: TRBJ1-5; v_gene: TRBV20-1; d_gene: -; CDR3aa: CSAAGSRLDQPQHF; CDR3nt: TGCAGTGCGGCAGGGTCCCGCTTGGATCAGCCCCAGCATTTT
abundance: few; j_gene: TRBJ2-7; v_gene: TRBV7-2; d_gene: -; CDR3aa: CASSLASGLGYEQYF; CDR3nt: TGTGCCAGCAGCTTAGCGAGCGGACTTGGCTACGAGCAGTACTTC
abundance: -; j_gene: TRBJ2-3; v_gene: TRBV24-1; d_gene: TRBD1; CDR3aa: CATSDPPGQGVSTDTQYF; CDR3nt: TGTGCCACCAGTGATCCACCGGGACAGGGGGTTAGCACAGATACGCAGTATTTT
abundance: -; j_gene: TRBJ2-6; v_gene: TRBV5-5; d_gene: -; CDR3aa: CASSDPSGANVLTF; CDR3nt: TGTGCCAGCAGCGACCCTTCTGGGGCCAACGTCCTGACTTTC
abundance: few; j_gene: TRBJ2-1; v_gene: TRBV20-1; d_gene: -; CDR3aa: CSARGVLNNEQFF; CDR3nt: TGCAGTGCTAGAGGGGTACTGAACAATGAGCAGTTCTTC
abundance: -; j_gene: TRBJ1-1; v_gene: TRBV27; d_gene: -; CDR3aa: CASSPDSRLSKASTEAFF; CDR3nt: TGTGCCAGCAGCCCCGACAGTCGGTTGTCCAAAGCCAGCACTGAAGCTTTCTTT
abundance: few; j_gene: TRBJ1-4; v_gene: TRBV28; d_gene: -; CDR3aa: CASSLLKGGREKLFF; CDR3nt: TGTGCCAGCAGTTTACTCAAGGGTGGGCGTGAAAAACTGTTTTTT
abundance: -; j_gene: TRBJ2-7; v_gene: TRBV6-8; d_gene: -; CDR3aa: CASTPGPCRCEQYF; CDR3nt: TGTGCCAGCACCCCCGGACCCTGCAGGTGCGAGCAGTACTTC
abundance: few; j_gene: TRBJ1-2; v_gene: TRBV11-2; d_gene: -; CDR3aa: CASSPIVGIIRAPQYGYTF; CDR3nt: TGTGCCAGCAGCCCTATCGTGGGGATAATCAGAGCTCCCCAATATGGCTACACCTTC
abundance: -; j_gene: TRBJ2-1; v_gene: TRBV5-1; d_gene: -; CDR3aa: CASRTGTVNNEQFF; CDR3nt: TGCGCCAGCAGGACCGGGACGGTTAACAATGAGCAGTTCTTC
abundance: many; j_gene: TRBJ2-2; v_gene: TRBV4-1; d_gene: -; CDR3aa: CASSRRQGWDTGELFFF; CDR3nt: -
abundance: -; j_gene: TRBJ2-5; v_gene: TRBV6-5; d_gene: -; CDR3aa: CASSYEGGGETQYF; CDR3nt: TGTGCCAGCAGTTACGAAGGAGGGGGAGAGACCCAGTACTTC
abundance: many; j_gene: TRBJ2-1; v_gene: TRBV2; d_gene: -; CDR3aa: CASSFGPYNEQFF; CDR3nt: TGTGCCAGCAGTTTCGGACCCTACAATGAGCAGTTCTTC
abundance: many; j_gene: TRBJ2-2; v_gene: TRBV7-9; d_gene: -; CDR3aa: CASSQPGWTGELFF; CDR3nt: TGTGCCAGCAGCCAACCAGGGTGGACCGGGGAGCTGTTTTTT
abundance: -; j_gene: TRBJ1-2; v_gene: TRBV24-1; d_gene: -; CDR3aa: CATSASPVDYGYTF; CDR3nt: TGTGCCACCAGTGCTTCCCCGGTGGACTATGGCTACACCTTC
abundance: -; j_gene: TRBJ2-1; v_gene: TRBV27; d_gene: -; CDR3aa: CASRARAGGEQFF; CDR3nt: TGTGCCAGCAGGGCCAGAGCTGGGGGTGAGCAGTTCTTC
abundance: -; j_gene: TRBJ1-5; v_gene: TRBV19; d_gene: -; CDR3aa: CASSPDLWPSQPQHF; CDR3nt: TGTGCCAGTAGCCCCGACCTATGGCCCAGTCAGCCCCAGCATTTT
abundance: once; j_gene: TRBJ1-4; v_gene: TRBV3-1; d_gene: -; CDR3aa: CASSQGGSGLMFF; CDR3nt: TGTGCCAGCAGCCAAGGGGGGTCAGGGTTGATGTTTTTT
abundance: many; j_gene: TRBJ2-5; v_gene: TRBV3-1; d_gene: TRBD2; CDR3aa: CASWGAGETQYF; CDR3nt: TGTGCCAGTTGGGGAGCGGGGGAGACCCAGTACTTC
abundance: few; j_gene: TRBJ2-1; v_gene: TRBV4-3; d_gene: -; CDR3aa: CASSQEIGGGGAYNEQFF; CDR3nt: TGCGCCAGCAGCCAAGAAATAGGTGGCGGAGGGGCCTACAATGAGCAGTTCTTC
abundance: -; j_gene: TRBJ1-2; v_gene: TRBV4-1; d_gene: -; CDR3aa: CASSQGRVGPYGYAF; CDR3nt: TGCGCCAGCAGCCAAGGAAGGGTTGGCCCGTATGGCTACGCCTTC
abundance: many; j_gene: TRBJ2-3; v_gene: TRBV11-2; d_gene: -; CDR3aa: CASSEQHSTDTQYF; CDR3nt: TGTGCCAGCAGCGAACAGCATAGCACAGATACGCAGTATTTT
abundance: few; j_gene: TRBJ1-2; v_gene: TRBV4-3; d_gene: -; CDR3aa: CASSDPQGGGVYGYTF; CDR3nt: TGCGCCAGCAGCGACCCACAGGGAGGGGGGGTCTATGGCTACACCTTC
abundance: many; j_gene: TRBJ1-1; v_gene: TRBV4-3; d_gene: -; CDR3aa: CASSSDSTEAFF; CDR3nt: TGCGCCAGCTCGTCGGACAGCACTGAAGCTTTCTTT
abundance: -; j_gene: TRBJ1-5; v_gene: TRBV20-1; d_gene: -; CDR3aa: CSAPESLGPQHF; CDR3nt: TGCAGTGCCCCGGAATCTTTGGGGCCCCAGCATTTT
abundance: -; j_gene: TRBJ1-5; v_gene: TRBV12-3/TRBV12-4; d_gene: -; CDR3aa: CASSSWTLHQPQHF; CDR3nt: TGTGCCAGCAGTTCCTGGACCCTCCATCAGCCCCAGCATTTT
abundance: many; j_gene: TRBJ2-5; v_gene: TRBV7-2; d_gene: -; CDR3aa: CASSPTGRPQETQYF; CDR3nt: TGTGCCAGCAGCCCGACTGGCCGGCCCCAAGAGACCCAGTACTTC
abundance: many; j_gene: TRBJ1-1; v_gene: TRBV28; d_gene: -; CDR3aa: CASSSLRTAFF; CDR3nt: TGTGCCAGCAGTTCGCTCCGGACAGCCTTCTTT
abundance: few; j_gene: TRBJ2-7; v_gene: TRBV12-3/TRBV12-4; d_gene: TRBD2; CDR3aa: CASSYSFGTSGSYGDPYEQYF; CDR3nt: TGTGCCAGCAGTTATAGCTTCGGGACTAGCGGGAGTTATGGAGATCCCTACGAGCAGTACTTC
abundance: few; j_gene: TRBJ2-5; v_gene: TRBV5-5; d_gene: -; CDR3aa: CASSLDQRAETQYF; CDR3nt: TGTGCCAGCAGCTTGGACCAACGAGCGGAGACCCAGTACTTC
abundance: many; j_gene: TRBJ1-1; v_gene: TRBV10-3; d_gene: -; CDR3aa: CAASKGGNTEAFF; CDR3nt: TGTGCTGCATCCAAGGGGGGAAACACTGAAGCTTTCTTT
abundance: -; j_gene: TRBJ2-1; v_gene: TRBV6-2/TRBV6-3; d_gene: -; CDR3aa: CASSWSRGSYNEQFF; CDR3nt: TGTGCCAGCAGTTGGTCCCGTGGATCCTACAATGAGCAGTTCTTC
abundance: -; j_gene: TRBJ2-1; v_gene: TRBV7-7; d_gene: -; CDR3aa: CASSPSSVGEQFF; CDR3nt: TGTGCCAGCAGCCCTAGTAGCGTAGGTGAGCAGTTCTTC
abundance: few; j_gene: TRBJ1-2; v_gene: TRBV5-1; d_gene: TRBD1; CDR3aa: CASSLRTGVRRDGYTF; CDR3nt: TGCGCCAGCAGCCTGAGGACAGGGGTCCGTCGGGATGGCTACACCTTC
abundance: few; j_gene: TRBJ2-7; v_gene: TRBV28; d_gene: -; CDR3aa: CASTQGTGREQYF; CDR3nt: TGTGCCAGCACCCAGGGTACAGGGCGGGAGCAGTACTTC
abundance: many; j_gene: TRBJ2-5; v_gene: TRBV10-2; d_gene: -; CDR3aa: CASSEGGQKETQYF; CDR3nt: TGCGCCAGCAGTGAGGGGGGGCAGAAAGAGACCCAGTACTTC
abundance: -; j_gene: TRBJ2-1; v_gene: TRBV7-9; d_gene: -; CDR3aa: CASSEQDEQFF; CDR3nt: TGTGCCAGCAGCGAGCAAGATGAGCAGTTCTTC
abundance: many; j_gene: TRBJ2-5; v_gene: TRBV3-1; d_gene: -; CDR3aa: CASSQDPRTKTQYF; CDR3nt: TGTGCCAGCAGCCAAGACCCTAGGACGAAGACCCAGTACTTC
abundance: -; j_gene: TRBJ2-1; v_gene: TRBV28; d_gene: -; CDR3aa: CASSLPLAGSNEQFF; CDR3nt: TGTGCCAGCAGCCTACCCCTGGCGGGGAGCAATGAGCAGTTCTTC
abundance: few; j_gene: TRBJ2-3; v_gene: TRBV29-1; d_gene: -; CDR3aa: CSVEPRLMVDTQYF; CDR3nt: TGCAGCGTTGAGCCACGACTAATGGTGGATACGCAGTATTTT
abundance: few; j_gene: TRBJ2-7; v_gene: TRBV7-2; d_gene: -; CDR3aa: CASSPQGGFSSYEQYF; CDR3nt: TGTGCCAGCAGCCCCCAAGGGGGATTCAGCTCCTACGAGCAGTACTTC
abundance: many; j_gene: TRBJ2-5; v_gene: TRBV10-1; d_gene: TRBD2; CDR3aa: CASSDHIAGKAGETQYF; CDR3nt: TGCGCCAGCAGTGACCACATAGCGGGGAAGGCCGGAGAGACCCAGTACTTC
abundance: few; j_gene: TRBJ2-5; v_gene: TRBV4-1; d_gene: -; CDR3aa: CASSPYAGRETQYF; CDR3nt: TGCGCCAGCAGCCCCTATGCGGGGAGGGAGACCCAGTACTTC